These T cell receptor beta chains were read from a single sample in a study of vaccination and CD4 T cells after COVID-19. Using its own MiXCR run on the PCR reads, TCRdb lists one record per CDR3 protein. This table has some 16,000 distinct CDR3 sequences, around 53% appearing once. These receptors are not linked to any known antigen. Sequenced sample: CD4+ T cells from blood, cultured in vitro. These receptors all come from a human donor who had recovered from COVID-19. Both conserved end residues are part of each CDR3. The order of the fields is J gene, V gene, CDR3 protein.

>TRBJ1-6|TRBV6-5
CASSYLGGANSPLHF
>TRBJ2-6|TRBV7-6
CASSYSALGSGANVLTF
>TRBJ2-3|TRBV20-1
CSARTSGIRLTDTQYF
>TRBJ1-2|TRBV6-1
CASRRQGTRGYTF
>TRBJ1-1|TRBV19
CASSIGPNLGVTEAFF
>TRBJ2-5|TRBV20-1
CSAVGTSGGAAETQYF
>TRBJ1-1|TRBV20-1
CSASRVAWAEAFF
>TRBJ2-2|TRBV7-7
CASSGRLGQEIDTGELFF
>TRBJ2-2|TRBV20-1
CSARDGSGGWELFF
>TRBJ1-1|TRBV7-9
CASMASLNTEAFF
>TRBJ1-1|TRBV5-1
CASSVGAGTEAFF
>TRBJ2-3|TRBV7-2
CASSLDGPTDTQYF
>TRBJ1-2|TRBV6-5
CASSYSPRATNYGYTF
>TRBJ1-5|TRBV6-1
CASTQAGQPQHF
>TRBJ2-2|TRBV25-1
CASSGLIGAGELFF
>TRBJ2-2|TRBV6-2/TRBV6-3
CASSRSAGGNTGELFF
>TRBJ2-7|TRBV14
CASSQGGRASGYEQYF
>TRBJ2-7|TRBV7-2
CASSLGRVPYEQYF
>TRBJ2-2|TRBV7-2
CASSLATQGTGELFF
>TRBJ1-6|TRBV5-1
CASSLDLGANSPLHF
>TRBJ2-5|TRBV7-2
CASSFLGRGWSRETQYF
>TRBJ2-4|TRBV30
CAWSVLSAAKNIQYF
>TRBJ1-1|TRBV2
CASGPSRGNTEAFF
>TRBJ2-7|TRBV7-2
CASSLDPGANEQYF
>TRBJ2-2|TRBV6-2/TRBV6-3
CASSWGGASGELFF
>TRBJ2-7|TRBV5-1
CASSLGQGFGEQYF
>TRBJ1-1|TRBV6-2/TRBV6-3
CASSYSKGPLSTEAFF
>TRBJ1-2|TRBV7-2
CASSLARGWDYGYTF
>TRBJ2-1|TRBV6-2/TRBV6-3
CASSSVTSGGSYNEQFF
>TRBJ1-3|TRBV7-9
CASSWDSGNTIYF
>TRBJ1-1|TRBV7-9
CASSFSGTEAFF
>TRBJ2-5|TRBV7-2
CASSQPGKETQYF
>TRBJ2-7|TRBV6-5
CASSYSRGAYEQYF
>TRBJ2-7|TRBV19
CASGTGPYEQYF
>TRBJ2-1|TRBV20-1
CSAGRHNEQFF
>TRBJ1-5|TRBV6-1
CASSVGVQPQHF
>TRBJ2-2|TRBV7-2
CASQEQPGELFF
>TRBJ2-2|TRBV19
CASSIPGAGGTGELFF
>TRBJ2-1|TRBV19
CASSPGQGAGEQFF
>TRBJ1-1|TRBV6-1
CASRRATNTEAFF
>TRBJ2-5|TRBV24-1
CATSDPGQAFQETQYF
>TRBJ1-2|TRBV7-9
CASSLGTVYGYTF
>TRBJ1-2|TRBV5-1
CASSTTIRGGGYGYTF
>TRBJ2-7|TRBV11-2
CASTEGGTDLTYEQYF
>TRBJ2-5|TRBV11-2
CASSLDFSQYF
>TRBJ1-1|TRBV19
CASSLGALGIKGWEAFF
>TRBJ2-1|TRBV12-3/TRBV12-4
CASSLELSRGTYNEQFF
>TRBJ1-5|TRBV29-1
CSVADKQGTHYSNQPQHF
>TRBJ2-2|TRBV7-2
CASSLGLAGNTGELFF
>TRBJ2-5|TRBV7-2
CASSLGGGGQETQYF
>TRBJ1-3|TRBV5-1
CASSPGGLSSGNTIYF